The present TCR beta chain was sequenced within a study of shared clonotypes between healthy human individuals. Using roughly 200 ng DNA, around 30,000 T cell genomes, the sorted-subset replicate PCRs were run. The repertoire was sequenced with immunoSEQ multiplex PCR; TCRdb's copy has only in-frame clones and lacks some. The repertoire holds around 2,000,000 clones, about 95% seen once, with under 1.5% in the top ten. Germline assignment: CDR1 MGHRA and CDR2 YSYEKL. The CDR3 is 16 residues long. V was pared by 2 bases and J by 0 bases, with 13 bases between. Positive CCR7 selection of CD45RO-negative cells yielded the naive CD8 cells, and terminally differentiated effector memory CD45RA+ cells were excluded. The study drew its donors from healthy HIV-negative adults without recent acute infections or vaccinations.

This clonotype originated in a man in his late teens or twenties in good health. The V gene is TRBV4-1, the J gene TRBJ1-1; D not certain. Material: naive CD8+ T cells sorted from blood. In DNA, the CDR3 is TGCGCCAGCAGCCAATGGAAGGAGACCATGAACACTGAAGCTTTCTTT. Amino acid sequence: CASSQWKETMNTEAFF.